These 3 T cell receptor beta chains share one sample of origin, sequenced in a study of T cell responses to AZD1222 COVID-19 vaccine. Clones were sequenced by immunoSEQ multiplex PCR, and TCRdb holds only the in-frame ones, with some missing. The repertoire includes 200,000 or so clones, around 87% of them detected once, and about 3% sits in the top ten. Source: peripheral blood, taken on day 0 of MenACWY control vaccination. The origin of the receptors is an adult in good health.

This chain uses TRBV19 with TRBJ1-5; 8 bases fit TRBD1. CDR1 and CDR2 (germline): LNHDA, SQIVND (reference sequence). CDR3 length: 15 amino acids. The V and J ends lost 5 bases and 3 bases, in that order; junction bases with no gene match: 6. The CDR3 spells CASSVGTGHNQPQHF. The CDR3 DNA follows: TGTGCCAGTAGTGTCGGGACAGGACACAATCAGCCCCAGCATTTT.

Only a few counts were recorded for this clone. This rearrangement joins TRBV6-6 to TRBJ2-2, with 15 bases that match TRBD2. Unmatched junction bases numbered 11, after V lost 5 bases and J lost 7 bases. Germline loops: CDR1 MNHNY, CDR2 SVGAGI (reference sequence). The CDR3 consists of 18 residues. This CDR3 reads CASSHPGLAGGGDGELFF. The DNA for the CDR3 is TGTGCCAGCAGTCACCCGGGACTAGCGGGGGGAGGCGACGGGGAGCTGTTTTTT.

J is TRBJ2-7 and V is TRBV27; D perhaps matches TRBD2 (5 bases). With 2 bases removed from V and 3 bases from J, the gap between germline ends came to 14 bases. This CDR3 is built from 15 residues. Per germline, CDR1 MNHEY and CDR2 SMNVEV (reference sequence). This CDR3 is CASSLAGNAHYEQYF. CDR3 DNA sequence: TGTGCCAGCAGTTTAGCCGGGAACGCCCACTACGAGCAGTACTTC.